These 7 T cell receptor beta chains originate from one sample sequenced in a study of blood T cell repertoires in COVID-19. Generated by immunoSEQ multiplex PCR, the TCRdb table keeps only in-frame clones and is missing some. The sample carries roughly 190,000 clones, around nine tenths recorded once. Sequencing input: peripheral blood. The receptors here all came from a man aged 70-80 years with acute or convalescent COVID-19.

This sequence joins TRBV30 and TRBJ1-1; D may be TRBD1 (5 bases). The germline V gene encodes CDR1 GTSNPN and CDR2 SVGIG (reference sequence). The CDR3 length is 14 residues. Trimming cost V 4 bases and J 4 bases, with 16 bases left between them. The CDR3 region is CAWTVPGGGTEAFF. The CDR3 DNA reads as TGTGCCTGGACCGTACCGGGGGGAGGCACTGAAGCTTTCTTT.

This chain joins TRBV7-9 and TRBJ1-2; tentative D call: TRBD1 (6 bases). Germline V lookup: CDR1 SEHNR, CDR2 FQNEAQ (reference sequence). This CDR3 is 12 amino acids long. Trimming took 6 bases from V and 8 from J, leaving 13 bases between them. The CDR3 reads CASRLTGGGYTF. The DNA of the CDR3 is TGTGCCAGCAGATTGACAGGCGGGGGCTACACCTTC.

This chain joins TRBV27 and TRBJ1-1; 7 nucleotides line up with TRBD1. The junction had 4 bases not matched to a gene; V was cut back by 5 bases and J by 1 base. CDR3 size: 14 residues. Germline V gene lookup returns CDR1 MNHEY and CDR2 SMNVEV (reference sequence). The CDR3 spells CASSITGANTEAFF. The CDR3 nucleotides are TGTGCCAGCAGTATTACAGGGGCGAACACTGAAGCTTTCTTT.

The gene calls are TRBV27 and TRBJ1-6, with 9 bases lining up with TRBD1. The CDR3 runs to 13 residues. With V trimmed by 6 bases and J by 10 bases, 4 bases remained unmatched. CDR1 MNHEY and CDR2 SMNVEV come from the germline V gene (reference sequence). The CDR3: CASSRDRESPLHF. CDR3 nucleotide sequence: TGTGCCAGCAGCAGGGACAGGGAGTCACCCCTCCACTTT.

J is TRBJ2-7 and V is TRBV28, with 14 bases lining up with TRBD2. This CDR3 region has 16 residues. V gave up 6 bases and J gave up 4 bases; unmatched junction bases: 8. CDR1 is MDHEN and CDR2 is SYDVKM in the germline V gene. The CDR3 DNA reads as TGTGCCAGCAGACGAAGACTAGCGGGAGGGCCTTACGAGCAGTACTTC. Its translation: CASRRRLAGGPYEQYF. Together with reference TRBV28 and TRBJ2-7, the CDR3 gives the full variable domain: DVKVTQSSRYLVKRTGEKVFLECVQDMDHENMFWYRQDPGLGLRLIYFSYDVKMKEKGDIPEGYSVSREKKERFSLILESASTNQTSMYLCASRRRLAGGPYEQYFGPGTRLTVT.

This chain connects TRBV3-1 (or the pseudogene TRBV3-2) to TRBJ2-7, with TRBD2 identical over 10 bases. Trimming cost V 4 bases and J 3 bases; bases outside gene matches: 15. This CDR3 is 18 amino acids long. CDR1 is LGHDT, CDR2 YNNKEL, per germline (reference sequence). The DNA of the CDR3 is TGTGCCAGCAGCCCAAGGGACACGAGGACTAGCGGTTACTACGAGCAGTACTTC. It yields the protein CASSPRDTRTSGYYEQYF.

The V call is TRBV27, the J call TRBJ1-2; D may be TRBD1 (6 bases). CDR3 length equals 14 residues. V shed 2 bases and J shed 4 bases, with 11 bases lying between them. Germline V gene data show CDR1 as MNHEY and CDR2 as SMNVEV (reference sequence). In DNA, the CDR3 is TGTGCCAGCAGTTTAGGGGGCCAGCCCTATGGCTACACCTTC. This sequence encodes CASSLGGQPYGYTF.